The 18 T cell receptor beta chains given below trace back to one sample, sequenced in a study of human T cells and chemical hapten exposure. TCRdb recomputed calls from the RACE reads with MiXCR, one row per CDR3 protein. The sample carries around 150,000 distinct CDR3 sequences, more than 12% recorded once. Time point described: patch test 1, 2 weeks after DPC sensitization. Noted treatment: therapeutic diphenylcyclopropenone sensitization with weekly scalp DPC. This specimen consisted of whole blood, obtained in connection with sensitization to the hapten diphenylcyclopropenone (DPC). The receptor source for this set is a woman aged 25 to 45 with alopecia areata. Some clones in this sample may be carry-over from other donors' samples.

The CDR3 DNA follows: TGTGCCAGCAGCTATAATACTGGACAGGGGAATGAGCAGTTCTTC. Encoded protein: CASSYNTGQGNEQFF. This chain connects TRBV11-2 to TRBJ2-1; 9 nucleotides align to TRBD1. CDR1 SGHAT and CDR2 FQNNGV come from the germline V gene. CDR3 size: 15 residues. Losses at the gene ends were 4 bases for V and 7 bases for J; bases not matched to a gene: 8.

CDR3: CASKPEPFLHEQFF. As DNA, the CDR3 is TGCGCCAGCAAACCAGAACCCTTTCTACATGAGCAGTTCTTC. This chain uses TRBV5-1 with TRBJ2-1; D unresolved. V shed 6 bases and J shed 8 bases, with 18 bases lying between them. This CDR3 contains 14 residues. CDR1 is SGHRS, CDR2 YFSETQ, per germline.

This clonotype was seen a few times. The V gene is TRBV6-1, the J gene TRBJ2-3; D is unresolved. The CDR3 is made up of 12 amino acids. The V gene's germline CDR1 is MNHNS and CDR2 SASEGT. CDR3: CVLSSSTDTQYF. The CDR3 nucleotides are TGTGTCTTATCCTCTAGCACAGATACGCAGTATTTT.

The V and J genes are TRBV3-2 and TRBJ2-7; TRBD1 was called by the table and not checked on the DNA. TRBV3-2 has pseudogene status. The CDR3 covers 22 residues. The CDR3 nucleotides are TGTGCCAGCAGCCAAGTTCCCGGCGGACTTATTATTAGGGGATCACGGTATTACGAGCAGTACTTC. Amino acid sequence: CASSQVPGGLIIRGSRYYEQYF.

The V gene is TRBV5-4, the J gene TRBJ2-2; 10 bases are shared with TRBD2. V shed 0 bases and J 3 bases; nucleotides not matched to a gene: 5. Germline V gives CDR1 SGHNT, CDR2 YYREEE (reference sequence). This CDR3 is 17 amino acids long. CDR3 DNA: TGTGCCAGCAGCTTGGCCCCGACTAGCGGGTACACCGGGGAGCTGTTTTTT. Amino acid sequence: CASSLAPTSGYTGELFF.

The rearrangement uses TRBV28 and TRBJ1-4; D unresolved. The CDR3 contains 13 residues. The V gene lost 4 bases and the J gene lost 8 bases, with 11 bases spanning the gap. Germline CDR1 and CDR2: MDHEN and SYDVKM. Written as DNA, the CDR3 is TGTGCCAGCAGTTCAAGGGTTTGGGAAAAACTGTTTTTT. It yields the protein CASSSRVWEKLFF.

This clonotype appeared a few times. The genes are TRBV4-1 and TRBJ1-2, with 10 bases matching TRBD1. The J segment lost 1 base and the V segment lost 3 bases, leaving 5 bases of the junction unmatched. This CDR3 spans 16 amino acids. Germline-derived CDR1 and CDR2 are MGHRA and YSYEKL. For the CDR3, the DNA is TGCGCCAGCAGCCACTCGACAGGGGGCCGTAACTATGGCTACACCTTC. It encodes CASSHSTGGRNYGYTF.

This clonotype was observed a handful of times. The V call is TRBV2, the J call TRBJ2-5; 9 bases are a match to TRBD1. Germline V CDR1 and CDR2: SNHLY, FYNNEI. J gave up 2 bases and V 5 bases, and 3 bases lay outside the gene matches. The CDR3 loop spans 14 amino acids. CDR3 protein: CASSLGTGQETQYF. CDR3 DNA: TGTGCCAGCAGTCTAGGGACAGGGCAAGAGACCCAGTACTTC. Supplemented by reference TRBV2 and TRBJ2-5, the full variable domain reads EPEVTQTPSHQVTQMGQEVILRCVPISNHLYFYWYRQILGQKVEFLVSFYNNEISEKSEIFDDQFSVERPDGSNFTLKIRSTKLEDSAMYFCASSLGTGQETQYFGPGTRLLVL.

The genes are TRBV6-4 and TRBJ2-7; D gene unclear. This CDR3 is built from 13 residues. Trimming removed 1 base at V and 0 bases at J, with 4 bases between. Germline V CDR1 and CDR2: MRHNA, SNTAGT. The CDR3 is CASSDYVSYEQYF. In DNA, the CDR3 is TGTGCCAGCAGTGACTACGTCTCCTACGAGCAGTACTTC.

The chain carries TRBV6-6 and TRBJ2-4; D perhaps matches TRBD1 (7 bases). The CDR3 is 14 amino acids. V lost 4 bases, J lost 3 bases, and 10 bases lay in between. Germline CDR1 and CDR2: MNHNY and SVGAGI (reference sequence). The CDR3 region is CASSSQGGKNIQYF. The CDR3 bases are TGTGCCAGCAGTTCCCAGGGGGGCAAAAACATTCAGTACTTC.

This chain joins TRBV18 and TRBJ1-5; D is unclear. The length of the CDR3 is 13 residues. V lost 2 bases and J 3 bases, leaving 5 bases between the germline ends. Looked up from germline, CDR1 is KGHSH and CDR2 is LQKENI. The CDR3 loop is CASSPGFNQPQHF. Here the CDR3 DNA reads TGTGCCAGCTCACCAGGATTCAATCAGCCCCAGCATTTT. Using reference TRBV18 and TRBJ1-5 for the parts outside the CDR3, the full variable domain is NAGVMQNPRHLVRRRGQEARLRCSPMKGHSHVYWYRQLPEEGLKFMVYLQKENIIDESGMPKERFSAEFPKEGPSILRIQQVVRGDSAAYFCASSPGFNQPQHFGDGTRLSIL.

The V and J genes are TRBV11-3 and TRBJ1-5; TRBD1 matches 7 bases. Germline loops: CDR1 SGHNT, CDR2 YENEEA. Unmatched junction bases numbered 10, after V lost 7 bases and J lost 4 bases. The length of the CDR3 is 15 residues. The CDR3 DNA reads TGTGCCAGCACGATAACCGGGACAGAGAATCAGCCCCAGCATTTT. This gives the protein CASTITGTENQPQHF.

This clonotype was found a few times. This rearrangement joins TRBV5-4 to TRBJ1-2, with D perhaps matching TRBD1 (6 bases). V lost 2 bases and J 2 bases, leaving 10 bases between the germline ends. There are 14 residues in the CDR3. Germline V gene lookup returns CDR1 SGHNT and CDR2 YYREEE (reference sequence). This chain's CDR3 is CASSLIRGNYGYTF. The CDR3 nucleotides are TGTGCCAGCAGCTTAATCAGGGGAAACTATGGCTACACCTTC.

In this sample, this clonotype turned up a few times. The V call is TRBV12-3 or TRBV12-4, the J call TRBJ2-1; no definite D call. Trimming left V 4 bases short and J 7 bases short, with 11 bases between. The CDR3 consists of 13 residues. CDR3 protein: CASSYGSGNEQFF. CDR3 coding DNA: TGTGCCAGCAGTTATGGGTCTGGGAATGAGCAGTTCTTC.

The chain uses TRBV29-1 and TRBJ1-5; perhaps TRBD1 as D (5 bases). The germline gives CDR1 SQVTM, CDR2 ANQGSEA. The CDR3 is made up of 14 amino acids. V lost 4 bases and J lost 0, with 10 bases in between. The CDR3 loop reads CSVGGENSNQPQHF. The CDR3 DNA reads as TGCAGCGTTGGGGGCGAGAATAGCAATCAGCCCCAGCATTTT.

The chain combines TRBV5-4 with TRBJ2-5, with D possibly being TRBD1 or TRBD2 (5 bases each). V lost 0 bases and J 5 bases, leaving 11 bases between the germline ends. The germline gives CDR1 SGHNT, CDR2 YYREEE (reference sequence). The CDR3 spans 14 residues. The CDR3 DNA is TGTGCCAGCAGCTTGGAGGGGACGTTCGAGACCCAGTACTTC. Translation gives CASSLEGTFETQYF. Full variable domain (remainder filled in from reference TRBV5-4 and TRBJ2-5): ETGVTQSPTHLIKTRGQQVTLRCSSQSGHNTVSWYQQALGQGPQFIFQYYREEENGRGNFPPRFSGLQFPNYSSELNVNALELDDSALYLCASSLEGTFETQYFGPGTRLLVL.

This clonotype has a handful of counts. V is TRBV5-1 and J is TRBJ1-1; 9 nucleotides line up with TRBD1. V shed 3 bases and J 5 bases; nucleotides not matched to a gene: 5. Germline CDR1 and CDR2: SGHRS and YFSETQ. CDR3 length: 14 amino acids. The CDR3 here is CASSSGTGWTEAFF. The DNA of the CDR3 is TGCGCCAGCAGCTCGGGGACAGGGTGGACTGAAGCTTTCTTT.

The table lists this clonotype with a few counts. This chain uses TRBV30 with TRBJ1-4, with 8 nucleotides matching TRBD1. Germline loops: CDR1 GTSNPN, CDR2 SVGIG (reference sequence). With 6 bases clipped from V and 5 bases from J, the junction kept 8 bases outside the gene matches. This CDR3 has 14 amino acids. CDR3 region: CACQDRAGNEKLFF. In DNA form, the CDR3 reads TGTGCCTGCCAGGACAGGGCGGGGAATGAAAAACTGTTTTTT.